This T cell receptor beta chain originates from a study of T cells in Graves' hyperthyroidism and ophthalmopathy. General study results and limits: Most thyroid clonotypes expanded above 0.001 appeared in blood too.

This clonotype was detected ten times or more. Its matching antigen is unknown. The CDR3 is 17 amino acids. Losses at the gene ends were 6 bases for V and 0 bases for J; bases not matched to a gene: 14. Amplified TCR beta CDR3 regions came from RNA transcripts. First-round RT-PCR targeting the TCR CDR3 was performed with the HTBI primer set. Using its own MiXCR run on the multiplex PCR reads, TCRdb lists one record per CDR3 protein. The table shows hundreds of thousands of distinct CDR3 sequences, with roughly 13% occurring only once. Disease duration was under 3 months in the ophthalmopathy patients, who also had a Clinical Activity Score of at least 3 and a NOSPECS grade of at least 4. Diagnosis relied on clinical symptoms, serum thyroxine and TRAb, thyroid ultrasound and orbital computed tomography.

The V call is TRBV12-3 or TRBV12-4, the J call TRBJ2-7; TRBD1 aligns across 7 bases. The TCR sequence derives from a man in his forties or fifties with Graves' ophthalmopathy. Sequencing was carried out using blood. CDR3 sequence (DNA): TGTGCCAGCAGCCCATTGATGAGACAGGGAATCTCCTACGAGCAGTACTTC. This gives the protein CASSPLMRQGISYEQYF.